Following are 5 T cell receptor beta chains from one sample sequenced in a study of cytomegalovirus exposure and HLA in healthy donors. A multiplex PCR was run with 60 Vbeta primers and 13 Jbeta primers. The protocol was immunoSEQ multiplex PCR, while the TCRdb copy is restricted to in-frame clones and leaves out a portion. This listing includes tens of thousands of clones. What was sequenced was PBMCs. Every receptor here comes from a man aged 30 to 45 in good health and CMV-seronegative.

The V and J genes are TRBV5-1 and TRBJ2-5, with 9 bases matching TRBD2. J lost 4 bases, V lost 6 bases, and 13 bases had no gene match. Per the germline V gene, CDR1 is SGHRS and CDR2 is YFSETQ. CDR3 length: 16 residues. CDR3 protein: CASTRGSSGVGETQYF. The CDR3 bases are TGCGCCAGCACCAGGGGATCTAGCGGGGTTGGAGAGACCCAGTACTTC.

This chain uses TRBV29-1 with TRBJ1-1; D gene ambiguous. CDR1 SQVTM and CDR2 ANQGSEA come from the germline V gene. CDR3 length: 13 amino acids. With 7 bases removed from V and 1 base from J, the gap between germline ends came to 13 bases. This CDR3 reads CSGSRQENTEAFF. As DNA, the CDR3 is TGCAGCGGAAGCCGACAAGAGAACACTGAAGCTTTCTTT.

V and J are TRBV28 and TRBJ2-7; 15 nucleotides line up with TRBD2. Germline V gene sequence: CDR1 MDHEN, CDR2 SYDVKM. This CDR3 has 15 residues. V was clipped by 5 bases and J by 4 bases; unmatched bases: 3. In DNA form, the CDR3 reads TGTGCCAGCAGTCCGGGGACTAGCGGGAGGTACGAGCAGTACTTC. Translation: CASSPGTSGRYEQYF.

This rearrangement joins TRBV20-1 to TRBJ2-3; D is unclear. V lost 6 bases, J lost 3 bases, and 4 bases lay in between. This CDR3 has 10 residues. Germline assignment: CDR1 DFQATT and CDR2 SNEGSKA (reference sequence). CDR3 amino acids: CSATTDTQYF. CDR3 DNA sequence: TGCAGTGCAACAACAGATACGCAGTATTTT.

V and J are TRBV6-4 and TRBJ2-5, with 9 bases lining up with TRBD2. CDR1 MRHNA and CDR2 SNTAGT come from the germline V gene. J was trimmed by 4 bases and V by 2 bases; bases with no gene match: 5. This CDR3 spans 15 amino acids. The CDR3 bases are TGTGCCAGCAGTGACCAAGCGGGGGGCCTAGAGACCCAGTACTTC. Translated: CASSDQAGGLETQYF.